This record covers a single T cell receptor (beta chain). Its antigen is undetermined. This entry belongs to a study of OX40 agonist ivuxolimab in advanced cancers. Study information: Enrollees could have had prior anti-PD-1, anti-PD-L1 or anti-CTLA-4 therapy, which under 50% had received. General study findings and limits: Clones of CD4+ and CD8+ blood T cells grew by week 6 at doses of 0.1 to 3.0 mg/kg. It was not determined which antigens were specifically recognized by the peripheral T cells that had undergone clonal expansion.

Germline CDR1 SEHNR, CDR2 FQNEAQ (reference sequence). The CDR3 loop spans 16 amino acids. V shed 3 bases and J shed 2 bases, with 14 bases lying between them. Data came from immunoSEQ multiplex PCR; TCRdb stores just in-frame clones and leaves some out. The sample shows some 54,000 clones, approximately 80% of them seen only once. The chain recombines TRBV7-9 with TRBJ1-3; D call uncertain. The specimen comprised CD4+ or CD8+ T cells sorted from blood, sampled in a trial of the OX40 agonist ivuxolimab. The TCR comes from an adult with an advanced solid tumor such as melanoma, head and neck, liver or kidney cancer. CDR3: CASSFSWALAGNTIYF. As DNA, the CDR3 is TGTGCCAGCAGCTTCAGCTGGGCTTTAGCTGGAAACACCATATATTTT.